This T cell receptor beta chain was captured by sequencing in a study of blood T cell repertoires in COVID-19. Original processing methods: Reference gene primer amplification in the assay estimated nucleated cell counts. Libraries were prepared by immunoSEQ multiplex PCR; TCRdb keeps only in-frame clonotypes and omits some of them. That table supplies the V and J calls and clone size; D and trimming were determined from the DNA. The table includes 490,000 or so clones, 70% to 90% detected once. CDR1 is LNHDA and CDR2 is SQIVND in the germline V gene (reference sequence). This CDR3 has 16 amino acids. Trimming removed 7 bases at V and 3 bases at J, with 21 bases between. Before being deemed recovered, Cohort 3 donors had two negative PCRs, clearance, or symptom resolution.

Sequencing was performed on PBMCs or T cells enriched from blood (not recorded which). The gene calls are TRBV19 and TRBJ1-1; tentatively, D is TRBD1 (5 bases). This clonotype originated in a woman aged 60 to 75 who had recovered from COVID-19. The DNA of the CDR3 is TGTGCCAGTAAAAGGGGCATGGGAGGGGACTACACTGAAGCTTTCTTT. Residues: CASKRGMGGDYTEAFF.